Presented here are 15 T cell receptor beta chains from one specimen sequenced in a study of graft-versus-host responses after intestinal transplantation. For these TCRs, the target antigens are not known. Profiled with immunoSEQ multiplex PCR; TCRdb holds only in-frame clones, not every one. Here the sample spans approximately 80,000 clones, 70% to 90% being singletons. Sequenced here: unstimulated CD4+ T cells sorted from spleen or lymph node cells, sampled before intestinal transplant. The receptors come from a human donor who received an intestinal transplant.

The CDR3 nucleotides read TGTGCCAGCGGGATGGCGGGAGCGGGAGATACGCAGTATTTT. It codes for CASGMAGAGDTQYF. The chain has TRBV2 and TRBJ2-3; 7 positions match TRBD2. Germline trimming cut 8 bases from V and 5 bases from J; bases unmatched to any gene: 10. Per germline, CDR1 SNHLY and CDR2 FYNNEI. The CDR3 is made up of 14 amino acids.

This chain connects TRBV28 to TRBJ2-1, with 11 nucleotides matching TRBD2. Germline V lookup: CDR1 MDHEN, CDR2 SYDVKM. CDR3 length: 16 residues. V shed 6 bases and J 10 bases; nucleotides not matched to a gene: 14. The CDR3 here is CASRKAGTSGSGEQFF. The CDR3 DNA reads TGTGCCAGCAGAAAAGCCGGGACTAGCGGCTCCGGGGAGCAGTTCTTC. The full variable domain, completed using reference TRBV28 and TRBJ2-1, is DVKVTQSSRYLVKRTGEKVFLECVQDMDHENMFWYRQDPGLGLRLIYFSYDVKMKEKGDIPEGYSVSREKKERFSLILESASTNQTSMYLCASRKAGTSGSGEQFFGPGTRLTVL.

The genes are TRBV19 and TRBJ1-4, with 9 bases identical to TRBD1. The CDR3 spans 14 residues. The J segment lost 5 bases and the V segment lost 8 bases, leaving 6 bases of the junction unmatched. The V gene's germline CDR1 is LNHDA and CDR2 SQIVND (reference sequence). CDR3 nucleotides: TGTGCCAGTTCTGGGACAGGGACAAATGAAAAACTGTTTTTT. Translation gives CASSGTGTNEKLFF.

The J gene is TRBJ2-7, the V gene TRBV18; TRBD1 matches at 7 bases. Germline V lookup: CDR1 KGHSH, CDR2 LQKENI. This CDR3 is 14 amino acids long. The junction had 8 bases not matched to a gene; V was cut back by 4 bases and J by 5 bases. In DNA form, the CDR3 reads TGTGCCAGCTCACGGACAGGTTTTGAGGACGAGCAGTACTTC. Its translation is CASSRTGFEDEQYF.

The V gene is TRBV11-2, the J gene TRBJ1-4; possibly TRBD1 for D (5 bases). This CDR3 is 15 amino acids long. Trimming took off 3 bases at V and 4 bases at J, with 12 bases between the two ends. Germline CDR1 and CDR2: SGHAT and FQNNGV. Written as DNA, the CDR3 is TGTGCCAGCAGCTTTGGGGGGGTCAGTAATGAAAAACTGTTTTTT. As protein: CASSFGGVSNEKLFF.

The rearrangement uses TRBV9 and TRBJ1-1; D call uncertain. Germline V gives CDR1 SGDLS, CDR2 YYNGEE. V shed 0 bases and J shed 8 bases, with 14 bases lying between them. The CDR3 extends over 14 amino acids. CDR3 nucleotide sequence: TGTGCCAGCAGCGTAGGGCTACGGACTCCAGAAGCTTTCTTT. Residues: CASSVGLRTPEAFF.

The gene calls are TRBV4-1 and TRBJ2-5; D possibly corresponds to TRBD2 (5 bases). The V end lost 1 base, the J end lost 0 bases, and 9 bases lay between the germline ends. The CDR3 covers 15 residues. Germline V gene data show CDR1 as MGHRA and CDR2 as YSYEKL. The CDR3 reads CASSQGNGNQETQYF. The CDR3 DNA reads TGCGCCAGCAGCCAAGGGAACGGGAACCAAGAGACCCAGTACTTC.

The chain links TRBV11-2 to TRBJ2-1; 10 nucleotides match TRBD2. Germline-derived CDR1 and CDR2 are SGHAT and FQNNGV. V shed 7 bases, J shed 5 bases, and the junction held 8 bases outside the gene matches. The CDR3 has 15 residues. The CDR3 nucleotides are TGTGCCAGCATCCTCTCCGGACTAGCGGACAATGAGCAGTTCTTC. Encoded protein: CASILSGLADNEQFF.

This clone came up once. The CDR3 loop is CASSQTPGTGTVSNQPQHF. In nucleotides, the CDR3 is TGCGCCAGCAGTCAAACTCCCGGGACAGGGACGGTGAGCAATCAGCCCCAGCATTTT. The gene calls are TRBV23-1 and TRBJ1-5, with 9 positions matching TRBD1. TRBV23-1 is identified as an open reading frame with a role that is uncertain. The CDR3 runs to 19 residues. V was pared by 2 bases and J by 1 base, with 12 bases of the junction left unmatched.

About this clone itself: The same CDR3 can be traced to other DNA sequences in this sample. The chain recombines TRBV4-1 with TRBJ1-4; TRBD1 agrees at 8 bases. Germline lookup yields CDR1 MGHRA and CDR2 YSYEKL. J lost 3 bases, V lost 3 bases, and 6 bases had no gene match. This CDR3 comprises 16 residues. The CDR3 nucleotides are TGCGCCAGCAGCCAGGCGACACAGGGGGCTAATGAAAAACTGTTTTTT. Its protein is CASSQATQGANEKLFF.

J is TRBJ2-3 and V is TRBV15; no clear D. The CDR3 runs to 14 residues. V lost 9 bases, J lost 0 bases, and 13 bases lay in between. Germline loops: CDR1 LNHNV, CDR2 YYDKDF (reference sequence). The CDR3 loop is CATAKRASTDTQYF. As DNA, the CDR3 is TGTGCCACTGCAAAGCGTGCGAGCACAGATACGCAGTATTTT.

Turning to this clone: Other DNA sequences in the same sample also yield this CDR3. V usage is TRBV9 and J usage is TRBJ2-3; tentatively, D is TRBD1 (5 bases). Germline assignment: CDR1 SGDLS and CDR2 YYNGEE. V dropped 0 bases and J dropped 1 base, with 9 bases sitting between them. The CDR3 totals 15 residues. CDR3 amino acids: CASSVGGVGTDTQYF. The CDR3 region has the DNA TGTGCCAGCAGCGTAGGGGGCGTGGGCACAGATACGCAGTATTTT.

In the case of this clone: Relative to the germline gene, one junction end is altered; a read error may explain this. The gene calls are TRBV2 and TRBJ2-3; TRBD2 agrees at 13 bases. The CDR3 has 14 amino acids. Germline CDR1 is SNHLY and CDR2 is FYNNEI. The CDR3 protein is CASRGTSGANVVDF. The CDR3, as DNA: TGTGCCAGCAGAGGGACTAGCGGGGCAAATGTGGTGGATTTT.

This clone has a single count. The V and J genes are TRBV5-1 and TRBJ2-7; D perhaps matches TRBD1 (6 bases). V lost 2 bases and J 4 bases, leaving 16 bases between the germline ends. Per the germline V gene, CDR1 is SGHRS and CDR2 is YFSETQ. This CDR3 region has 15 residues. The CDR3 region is CASSLDRSLNYEQYF. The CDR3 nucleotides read TGCGCCAGCAGCTTAGACAGGTCTCTCAATTACGAGCAGTACTTC.

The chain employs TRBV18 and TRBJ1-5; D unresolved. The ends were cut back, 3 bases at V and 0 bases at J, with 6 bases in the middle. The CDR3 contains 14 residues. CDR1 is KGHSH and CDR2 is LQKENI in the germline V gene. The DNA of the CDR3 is TGTGCCAGCTCACCCCAGGATAGCAATCAGCCCCAGCATTTT. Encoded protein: CASSPQDSNQPQHF.